These T cell receptor beta chains were read from a single sample in a study of memory CD4+ T cells and cytomegalovirus serostatus. Produced via immunoSEQ multiplex PCR; TCRdb's table is partial and in-frame only. The sample contains 52,000 or so clones, 65% to 85% of which appear only once. Sequencing was done on a sample of memory CD4+ T cells from blood. Receptors originate from an adult in good health and CMV-seronegative. CDR3s include the opening cysteine and the closing phenylalanine or tryptophan. D genes are given only for firm matches. Clone size is shown for a subset of rows, as once, few, many or a class of expanded clone.

cdr3_aa: CAWNVGHRDTQYF
cdr3_nt: TGTGCCTGGAACGTAGGGCACCGGGATACGCAGTATTTT
d_call: NA
j_call: TRBJ2-3
clone_size: NA
v_call: TRBV30

cdr3_aa: CSVDSTDYGYAF
cdr3_nt: TGCAGCGTTGACTCGACAGATTATGGCTACGCCTTC
d_call: NA
j_call: TRBJ1-2
clone_size: NA
v_call: TRBV29-1

cdr3_aa: CASSRQHRGLSSGNTIYF
cdr3_nt: TGTGCCAGCAGCCGACAGCACAGGGGACTCAGCTCTGGAAACACCATATATTTT
d_call: TRBD1
j_call: TRBJ1-3
clone_size: NA
v_call: TRBV7-8

cdr3_aa: CASNPGQENSPLHF
cdr3_nt: TGTGCCAGCAATCCCGGACAGGAGAATTCACCCCTCCACTTT
d_call: TRBD1
j_call: TRBJ1-6
clone_size: NA
v_call: TRBV25-1

cdr3_aa: CASSGDRGLGYTF
cdr3_nt: TGTGCCAGCAGTGGGGACAGGGGGCTCGGCTACACCTTC
d_call: TRBD1
j_call: TRBJ1-2
clone_size: NA
v_call: TRBV6-1

cdr3_aa: CASSLGGSGGYEQYF
cdr3_nt: TGTGCCAGCAGCTTAGGTGGGAGCGGGGGGTACGAGCAGTACTTC
d_call: TRBD2
j_call: TRBJ2-7
clone_size: once
v_call: TRBV7-8

cdr3_aa: CAWSHQTLDNSPLHF
cdr3_nt: TGTGCCTGGAGTCATCAAACGCTTGATAATTCACCCCTCCACTTT
d_call: NA
j_call: TRBJ1-6
clone_size: few
v_call: TRBV30

cdr3_aa: CASSQVGQGYEQYF
cdr3_nt: TGCGCCAGCAGCCAAGTAGGGCAGGGCTACGAGCAGTACTTC
d_call: NA
j_call: TRBJ2-7
clone_size: NA
v_call: TRBV4-1

cdr3_aa: CAGRQGIPNEQFF
cdr3_nt: TGTGCCGGTAGACAGGGAATACCCAATGAGCAGTTCTTC
d_call: TRBD1
j_call: TRBJ2-1
clone_size: NA
v_call: TRBV30

cdr3_aa: CASSPPWRISQETQYF
cdr3_nt: TGTGCCAGCAGCCCCCCGTGGAGGATATCCCAAGAGACCCAGTACTTC
d_call: NA
j_call: TRBJ2-5
clone_size: NA
v_call: TRBV13

cdr3_aa: CASSLGVKTSRYNEQFF
cdr3_nt: TGTGCCAGCAGCTTAGGGGTGAAGACTAGCAGATACAATGAGCAGTTCTTC
d_call: TRBD2
j_call: TRBJ2-1
clone_size: NA
v_call: TRBV13

cdr3_aa: CAIRQGADTEAFF
cdr3_nt: TGTGCCATTCGACAGGGGGCGGACACTGAAGCTTTCTTT
d_call: TRBD1
j_call: TRBJ1-1
clone_size: NA
v_call: TRBV10-3